These T cell receptor beta chains were read from a single sample in a study of cytomegalovirus exposure and HLA in healthy donors. Only in-frame clones appear in the TCRdb table, and some are missing; sequencing was by immunoSEQ multiplex PCR. This sample has some 200,000 clones; approximately 70% occur once, and the top ten carry 2.6%. Sequenced input: PBMCs. These receptors were taken from a man aged 35-49 years in good health and CMV-seropositive. The CDR3 runs from the conserved cysteine through the conserved F or W. Expanded clones are given a class, and other clones once, few, many or no size at all.

clone size,V gene,CDR3 protein
.,TRBV11-2,CASSLAEYEQYF
.,TRBV9,CASSPEGVRTEAFF
once,TRBV19,CASSIDGGVESYEQYF
.,TRBV19,CASSIVGQAYEQYF
.,TRBV5-1,CASRGDRDSTDTQYF
.,TRBV11-2,CASSLDSGTGYEQYF
.,TRBV2,CASSAFRGLDTTF
.,TRBV7-2,CASNLRGTPWEQYF
few,TRBV7-6,CASSLRTGLVEAFF
.,TRBV6-6,CASSYTQSYEQYF
.,TRBV19,CASSTQGNQPQHF
.,TRBV7-9,CASSLGGGANYGYTF
.,TRBV18,CASSPGAPGLMNTEAFF
.,TRBV28,CASSLGGQGNQPQHF
once,TRBV18,CASSGDSSYNEQFF
.,TRBV6-6,CASSPFPLTEAFF
few,TRBV2,CASRQRTSGLYEQYF
.,TRBV19,CASKGGGYNEQFF
.,TRBV7-2,CASSLAVGQGNQPQHF
.,TRBV12-5,CASGNGTSGGSYEQYF
.,TRBV28,CASSSNYEQYF
.,TRBV9,CASSERPLGGGANTGELFF
.,TRBV5-1,CASSRSSNTEAFF
.,TRBV5-4,CALARGQGYTEAFF
.,TRBV7-2,CASSSYRVLDGYTF
.,TRBV4-2,CASSQEGFPGGADTEAFF
.,TRBV10-3,CAISGPGREMNGYTF
.,TRBV7-7,CASSVSGVAETQYF
.,TRBV27,CASSSSHRGLYEQYF
.,TRBV5-1,CASSLEGQSTDTQYF
.,TRBV5-4,CASSSFPGQGVYF
once,TRBV5-1,CASSLQGAREELFF
.,TRBV4-2,CASSQEVGGLAGDLQFF
.,TRBV2,CASSAEGVETQYF
.,TRBV6-1,CASSATGQGGELFF
.,TRBV7-6,CASSAKGAGGTDTQYF
.,TRBV7-2,CASSPGGSRKNIQYF
.,TRBV4-1,CASSQPGTERTEAFF
once,TRBV6-1,CASSVQGASYNEQFF
.,TRBV19,CASSIKGGNLYEQYF
.,TRBV7-9,CASSLGSGRGLGTGEGYTF
.,TRBV5-4,CASSLGGLGYGYTF
once,TRBV11-3,CASSLGETGEAFF
.,TRBV2,CASSVKGPVGDGANVLTF
.,TRBV9,CASSPTGARGPYEQYF
.,TRBV4-1,CASSRGTGGEGYGYTF
.,TRBV9,CASSTRGTSGDTQYF
once,TRBV4-3,CASSQDAGLPPLHF
.,TRBV6-5,CASSGLNNSPLHF
.,TRBV2,CASRGWQGGMNTEAFF
.,TRBV19,CASSIWLAGANVLTF
few,TRBV10-3,CAISPGTNTEAFF